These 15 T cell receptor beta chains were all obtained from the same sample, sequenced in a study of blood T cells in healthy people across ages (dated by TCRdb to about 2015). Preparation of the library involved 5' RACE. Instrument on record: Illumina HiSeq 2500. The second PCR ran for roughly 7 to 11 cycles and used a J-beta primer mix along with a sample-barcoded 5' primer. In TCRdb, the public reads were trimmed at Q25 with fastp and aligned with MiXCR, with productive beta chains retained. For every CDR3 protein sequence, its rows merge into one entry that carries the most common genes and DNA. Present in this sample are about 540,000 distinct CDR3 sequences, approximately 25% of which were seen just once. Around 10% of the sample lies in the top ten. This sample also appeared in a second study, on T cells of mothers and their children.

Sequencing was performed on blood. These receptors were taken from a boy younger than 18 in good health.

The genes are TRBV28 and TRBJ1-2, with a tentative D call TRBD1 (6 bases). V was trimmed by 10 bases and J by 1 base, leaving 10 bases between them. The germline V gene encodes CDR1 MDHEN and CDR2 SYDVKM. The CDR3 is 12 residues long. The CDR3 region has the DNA TGTGCCACGGACAGTCGTAACTATGGCTACACCTTC. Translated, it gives CATDSRNYGYTF.

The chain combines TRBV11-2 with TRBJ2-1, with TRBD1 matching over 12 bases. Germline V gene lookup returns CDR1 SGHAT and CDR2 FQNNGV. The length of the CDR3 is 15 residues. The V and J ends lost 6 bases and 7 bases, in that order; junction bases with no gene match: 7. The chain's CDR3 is CASRRPGQGANEQFF. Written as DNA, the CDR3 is TGTGCCAGCAGGAGACCGGGACAGGGGGCGAATGAGCAGTTCTTC.

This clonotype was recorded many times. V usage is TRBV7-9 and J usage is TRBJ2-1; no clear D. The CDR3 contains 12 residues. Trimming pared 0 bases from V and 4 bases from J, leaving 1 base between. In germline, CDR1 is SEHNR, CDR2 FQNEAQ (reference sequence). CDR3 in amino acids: CASSLAYNEQFF. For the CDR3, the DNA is TGTGCCAGCAGCTTAGCGTACAATGAGCAGTTCTTC.

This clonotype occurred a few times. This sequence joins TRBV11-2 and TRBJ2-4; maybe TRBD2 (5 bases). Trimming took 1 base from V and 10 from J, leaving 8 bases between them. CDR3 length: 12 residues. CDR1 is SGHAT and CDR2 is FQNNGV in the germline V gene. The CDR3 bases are TGTGCCAGCAGCTTAGCCGGGAATATTCAGTACTTC. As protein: CASSLAGNIQYF. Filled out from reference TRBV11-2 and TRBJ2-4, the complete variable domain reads EAGVAQSPRYKIIEKRQSVAFWCNPISGHATLYWYQQILGQGPKLLIQFQNNGVVDDSQLPKDRFSAERLKGVDSTLKIQPAKLEDSAVYLCASSLAGNIQYFGAGTRLSVL.

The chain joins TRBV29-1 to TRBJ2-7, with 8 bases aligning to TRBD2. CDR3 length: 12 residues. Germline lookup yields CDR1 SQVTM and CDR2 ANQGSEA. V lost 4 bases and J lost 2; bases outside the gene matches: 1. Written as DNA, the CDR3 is TGCAGCGTTGGGCGGGGGGCCTACGAGCAGTACTTC. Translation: CSVGRGAYEQYF.

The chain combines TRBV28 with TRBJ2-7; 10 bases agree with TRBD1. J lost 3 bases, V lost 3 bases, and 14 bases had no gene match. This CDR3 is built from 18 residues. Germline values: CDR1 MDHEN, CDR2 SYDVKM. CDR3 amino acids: CASSFLFGSGTGDYEQYF. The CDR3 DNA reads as TGTGCCAGCAGTTTTTTGTTCGGCTCGGGGACAGGGGACTACGAGCAGTACTTC.

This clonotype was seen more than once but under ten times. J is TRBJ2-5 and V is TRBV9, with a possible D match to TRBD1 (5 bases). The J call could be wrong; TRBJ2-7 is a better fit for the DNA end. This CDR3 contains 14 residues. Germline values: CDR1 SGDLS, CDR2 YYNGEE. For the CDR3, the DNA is TGTGCCAGCAGCGTAGAAGGGGAAGCAGGCGAGCAGTACTTC. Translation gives CASSVEGEAGEQYF.

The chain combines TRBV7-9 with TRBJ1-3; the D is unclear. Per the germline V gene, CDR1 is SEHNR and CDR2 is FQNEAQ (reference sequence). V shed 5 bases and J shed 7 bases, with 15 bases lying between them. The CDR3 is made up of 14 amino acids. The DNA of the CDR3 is TGTGCCAGCAGCCCCCTCGCGCGTCGCAACACCATATATTTT. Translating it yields CASSPLARRNTIYF.

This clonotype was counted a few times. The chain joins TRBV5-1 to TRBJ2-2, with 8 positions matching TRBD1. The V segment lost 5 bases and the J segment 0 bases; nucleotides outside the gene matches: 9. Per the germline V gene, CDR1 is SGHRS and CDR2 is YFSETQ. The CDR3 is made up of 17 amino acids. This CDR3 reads CASRPARTGSNTGELFF. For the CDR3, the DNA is TGCGCCAGCAGACCGGCTCGGACAGGGTCGAACACCGGGGAGCTGTTTTTT.

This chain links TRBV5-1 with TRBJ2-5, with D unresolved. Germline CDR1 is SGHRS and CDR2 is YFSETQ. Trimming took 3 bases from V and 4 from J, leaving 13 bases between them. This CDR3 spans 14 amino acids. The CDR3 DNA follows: TGCGCCAGCAGCTCAGCCCTCTCTGGAGAGACCCAGTACTTC. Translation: CASSSALSGETQYF.

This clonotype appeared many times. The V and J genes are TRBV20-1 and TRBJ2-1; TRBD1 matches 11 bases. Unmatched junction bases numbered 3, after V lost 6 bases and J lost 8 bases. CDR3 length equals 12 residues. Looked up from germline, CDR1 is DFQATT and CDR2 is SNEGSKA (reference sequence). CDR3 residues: CSARTGGYEQFF. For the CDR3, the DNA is TGCAGTGCCAGGACAGGGGGCTATGAGCAGTTCTTC.

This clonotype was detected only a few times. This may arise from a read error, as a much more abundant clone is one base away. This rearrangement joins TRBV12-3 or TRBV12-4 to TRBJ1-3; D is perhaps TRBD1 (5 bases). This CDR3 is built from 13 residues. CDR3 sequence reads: CTSTDSSGNTIYF. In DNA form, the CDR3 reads TGTACCAGCACCGACAGCTCTGGAAACACCATATATTTT.

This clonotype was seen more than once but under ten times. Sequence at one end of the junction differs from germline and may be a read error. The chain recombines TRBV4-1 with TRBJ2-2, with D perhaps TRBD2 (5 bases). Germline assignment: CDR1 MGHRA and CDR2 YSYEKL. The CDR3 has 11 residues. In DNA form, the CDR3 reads TGTGCCAGCGGCACGGCGGGGGAGCTGTTTTTT. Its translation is CASGTAGELFF.

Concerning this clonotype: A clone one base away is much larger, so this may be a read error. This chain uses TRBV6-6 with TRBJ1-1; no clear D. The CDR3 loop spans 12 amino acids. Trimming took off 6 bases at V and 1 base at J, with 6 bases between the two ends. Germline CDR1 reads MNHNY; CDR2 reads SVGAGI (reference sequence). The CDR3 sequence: CASRVGNTEAFF. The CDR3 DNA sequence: TGTGCCAGCAGGGTGGGGAACACTGAAGCTTTCTTT.

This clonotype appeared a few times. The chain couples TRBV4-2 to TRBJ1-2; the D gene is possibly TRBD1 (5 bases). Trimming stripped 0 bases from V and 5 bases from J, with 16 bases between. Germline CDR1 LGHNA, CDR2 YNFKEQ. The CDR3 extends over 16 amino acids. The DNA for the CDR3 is TGTGCCAGCAGCCAAGATGGGGGAGGGACTGGGTATGGCTACACCTTC. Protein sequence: CASSQDGGGTGYGYTF.